Below are 21 T cell receptor beta chains sequenced from a single sample in a study of cytomegalovirus exposure and HLA in healthy donors. The primer mix had 60 Vbeta and 13 Jbeta primers. TCRdb keeps only in-frame clones here, not all; method: immunoSEQ multiplex PCR. Seen here are fewer than 250,000 clones, 75% to 85% observed once, and the top ten hold about 0.37%. The sample consisted of PBMCs. The source of these receptors is a male donor in good health and CMV-seropositive.

In the case of this clone: In this CDR3 the conserved last residue, phenylalanine or tryptophan, is missing, so a read error is likely. The DNA is omitted, as the CDR3 cannot be located on it reliably, and the CDR3 follows TCRdb's listing. The rearrangement uses TRBV5-1 and TRBJ2-6; TRBD2 is taken as the D call from the table, unchecked against the DNA. Counting both end residues, the CDR3 totals 9 amino acids. CDR1 SGHRS and CDR2 YFSETQ come from the germline V gene. Here the CDR3 reads CASSRRRAE.

V gene TRBV19 combines with J gene TRBJ1-2; 8 nucleotides line up with TRBD1. CDR3 size: 15 residues. Germline trimming cut 6 bases from V and 4 bases from J; bases unmatched to any gene: 10. From germline, CDR1 is LNHDA and CDR2 SQIVND (reference sequence). DNA of the CDR3: TGTGCCAGTAGAGATACAGGGGGACGACTCTATGGCTACACCTTC. It specifies CASRDTGGRLYGYTF.

The genes are TRBV19 and TRBJ2-1; perhaps TRBD1 as D (6 bases). This CDR3 contains 11 residues. Germline-derived CDR1 and CDR2 are LNHDA and SQIVND (reference sequence). V gave up 6 bases and J gave up 10 bases, with 10 bases separating them. The CDR3 region is CASRGAGEQFF. CDR3 in DNA: TGTGCCAGTAGGGGGGCGGGCGAGCAGTTCTTC.

The rearrangement uses TRBV21-1 and TRBJ2-7; the table gives TRBD1 as D, unverified against the DNA. TRBV21-1 is a documented pseudogene. The CDR3 runs to 13 residues. The CDR3 loop reads CASSKGNNYEQYF. DNA for the CDR3: TGTGCCAGCAGCAAAGGAAACAACTACGAGCAGTACTTC.

CDR3 amino acids: CASSPSSVVRDSPLHF. In DNA, the CDR3 is TGTGCCAGCTCACCAAGTTCTGTCGTCAGGGATTCACCCCTCCACTTT. The V gene is TRBV18, the J gene TRBJ1-6; perhaps TRBD1 as D (5 bases). V dropped 2 bases and J dropped 8 bases, with 16 bases sitting between them. The CDR3 covers 16 residues. CDR1 is KGHSH, CDR2 LQKENI, per germline.

The rearrangement links TRBV2 to TRBJ2-4; D uncertain. Deletions cut 6 bases from V and 2 bases from J, with 11 bases between. The CDR3 length is 14 residues. Germline CDR1 reads SNHLY; CDR2 reads FYNNEI. CDR3 nucleotides: TGTGCCAGCAGAACCCGGGTAACCAAAAACATTCAGTACTTC. Protein: CASRTRVTKNIQYF. The complete variable domain, with remaining parts taken from reference TRBV2 and TRBJ2-4, reads EPEVTQTPSHQVTQMGQEVILRCVPISNHLYFYWYRQILGQKVEFLVSFYNNEISEKSEIFDDQFSVERPDGSNFTLKIRSTKLEDSAMYFCASRTRVTKNIQYFGAGTRLSVL.

The CDR3 reads CASSFSAGASYSGANVLTF. In DNA form, the CDR3 reads TGTGCCAGCAGCTTTTCGGCGGGTGCCTCTTACTCTGGGGCCAACGTCCTGACTTTC. The chain links TRBV7-6 to TRBJ2-6, with a weak D call TRBD2 (5 bases). Germline V lookup: CDR1 SGHVS, CDR2 FNYEAQ. V lost 3 bases, J lost 0 bases, and 18 bases lay in between. The CDR3 has 19 amino acids.

The chain is built from TRBV5-8 and TRBJ2-5, with D tentatively TRBD1 (6 bases). Germline V CDR1 and CDR2: SGHTS, YDEGEE. Between the trimmed V and J ends, which lost 6 bases and 10 bases, there was a span of 22 bases. The CDR3 spans 14 residues. This chain's CDR3 is CASNPRGTREFQYF. CDR3 in DNA: TGTGCCAGCAACCCGAGGGGGACACGCGAATTCCAGTACTTC.

V and J are TRBV19 and TRBJ2-3; TRBD1 matches 8 bases. CDR1 LNHDA and CDR2 SQIVND come from the germline V gene (reference sequence). This CDR3 is built from 12 residues. V shed 7 bases, J shed 8 bases, and the junction held 5 bases outside the gene matches. The chain's CDR3 is CASMDRASTQYF. The CDR3 bases are TGTGCCAGTATGGACAGGGCTAGTACGCAGTATTTT. The complete variable domain, with remaining parts taken from reference TRBV19 and TRBJ2-3, reads DGGITQSPKYLFRKEGQNVTLSCEQNLNHDAMYWYRQDPGQGLRLIYYSQIVNDFQKGDIAEGYSVSREKKESFPLTVTSAQKNPTAFYLCASMDRASTQYFGPGTRLTVL.

In nucleotides, the CDR3 is TGTGCCAGCAGTTTAGGAGTGGGCAGGGCGAACTATGGCTACACCTTC. It codes for CASSLGVGRANYGYTF. The chain joins TRBV28 to TRBJ1-2; D may be TRBD1 (5 bases). Trimming removed 2 bases at V and 2 bases at J, with 15 bases between. From germline, CDR1 is MDHEN and CDR2 SYDVKM. The CDR3 totals 16 residues.

In its sample, this clone was seen once. The chain combines TRBV30 with TRBJ1-6; D not certain. V lost 4 bases and J 8 bases, leaving 6 bases between the germline ends. Germline lookup yields CDR1 GTSNPN and CDR2 SVGIG (reference sequence). CDR3 length equals 11 residues. The CDR3 DNA sequence: TGTGCCTGGACCACTGATTCACCCCTCCACTTT. Its protein product is CAWTTDSPLHF.

This clone was observed a few times. The chain is built from TRBV6-1 and TRBJ1-1; 7 bases match TRBD1. Germline V gene sequence: CDR1 MNHNS, CDR2 SASEGT. This CDR3 contains 13 residues. The trim removed 6 bases at V and 5 bases at J, leaving 6 bases unmatched. CDR3 bases: TGTGCCAGCAGGTACAGGGGTGGAACTGAAGCTTTCTTT. Protein sequence: CASRYRGGTEAFF.

This clone was found a few times. The V call is TRBV4-3, the J call TRBJ2-7; D might be TRBD2 (5 bases). V was cut by 0 bases and J by 0 bases, with 9 bases left in between. The length of the CDR3 is 15 residues. CDR1 is LGHNA and CDR2 is YSLEER in the germline V gene. In nucleotides, the CDR3 is TGCGCCAGCAGCCAAGAATCGGGATACTCCTACGAGCAGTACTTC. It translates to CASSQESGYSYEQYF.

The chain couples TRBV7-9 to TRBJ1-1; D remains unclear. The CDR3 runs 12 residues. Germline loops: CDR1 SEHNR, CDR2 FQNEAQ (reference sequence). V lost 6 bases and J lost 8, with 13 bases in between. The CDR3 sequence is CASSPRAAEAFF. The CDR3 region has the DNA TGTGCCAGCAGTCCGCGGGCAGCGGAAGCTTTCTTT. Supplemented by reference TRBV7-9 and TRBJ1-1, the full variable domain reads DTGVSQNPRHKITKRGQNVTFRCDPISEHNRLYWYRQTLGQGPEFLTYFQNEAQLEKSRLLSDRFSAERPKGSFSTLEIQRTEQGDSAMYLCASSPRAAEAFFGQGTRLTVV.

In its sample, this clone was seen once. V and J are TRBV6-7 and TRBJ2-5; tentative D call: TRBD2 (5 bases). TRBV6-7 falls under the ORF class, with uncertain function. V dropped 3 bases and J dropped 5 bases, with 10 bases sitting between them. This CDR3 spans 13 amino acids. The DNA for the CDR3 is TGTGCCAGCAGTTATCGGGGATCGGAGACCCAGTACTTC. It codes for CASSYRGSETQYF.

This clone was recorded only once. This chain joins TRBV28 and TRBJ1-5; the match to TRBD1 covers 9 bases. The CDR3 extends over 16 amino acids. V was pared by 4 bases and J by 7 bases, with 11 bases of the junction left unmatched. CDR1 and CDR2 from the germline V gene are MDHEN and SYDVKM. For the CDR3, the DNA is TGTGCCAGCAGTTCGCCCGGGACAGGGCAGGGACAGCCCCAGCATTTT. It specifies CASSSPGTGQGQPQHF.

V gene TRBV4-3 combines with J gene TRBJ2-2, with D perhaps matching TRBD1 (5 bases). CDR3 length: 18 residues. Germline loops: CDR1 LGHNA, CDR2 YSLEER. The germline V and J ends were trimmed by 0 bases and 0 bases, with 14 bases remaining between them. The CDR3 is CASSQENKDTTNTGELFF. Here the CDR3 DNA reads TGCGCCAGCAGCCAAGAAAATAAGGACACCACGAACACCGGGGAGCTGTTTTTT.

The chain couples TRBV6-5 to TRBJ1-1; D remains unclear. There are 14 residues in the CDR3. The V gene's germline CDR1 is MNHEY and CDR2 SVGAGI. V was cut by 5 bases and J by 1 base, with 11 bases left in between. The CDR3 nucleotides are TGTGCCAGCAGTAGACCGGGTCAGAACACTGAAGCTTTCTTT. This gives the protein CASSRPGQNTEAFF.

The chain is built from TRBV6-6 and TRBJ1-4; 7 positions agree with TRBD1. This CDR3 region has 15 residues. Unmatched junction bases numbered 10, after V lost 5 bases and J lost 7 bases. Germline V gene sequence: CDR1 MNHNY, CDR2 SVGAGI (reference sequence). CDR3 in DNA: TGTGCCAGCAGTAGCGACAGGGTAGGGCGTGAAAAACTGTTTTTT. Translating it yields CASSSDRVGREKLFF.

The chain has TRBV4-1 and TRBJ2-5; D gene uncertain. The J call may be in error: the DNA end matches TRBJ2-7 better. Per germline, CDR1 MGHRA and CDR2 YSYEKL. The CDR3 sequence is 14 residues long. CDR3 nucleotide sequence: TGCGCCAGCAGTCGAATCGAAGTAGCCTACGAGCAGTACTTC. Its protein product is CASSRIEVAYEQYF.

The chain links TRBV9 to TRBJ2-5, with 8 nucleotides matching TRBD2. The germline gives CDR1 SGDLS, CDR2 YYNGEE. The CDR3 has 16 residues. V lost 1 base and J lost 1; bases outside the gene matches: 6. This chain's CDR3 is CASSVPQAGVQETQYF. The CDR3 DNA follows: TGTGCCAGCAGCGTACCCCAAGCGGGGGTCCAAGAGACCCAGTACTTC.